Below are 30 T cell receptor beta chains sequenced from a single sample in a study of blood T cell repertoires in COVID-19. Generated by immunoSEQ multiplex PCR, the TCRdb table keeps only in-frame clones and is missing some. The sample shows roughly 80,000 clones, about 87% of them seen only once. The source material was peripheral blood. The origin of the receptors is a human donor in a cohort sampled during active COVID-19.

This chain joins TRBV5-1 and TRBJ1-2; no definite D call. This CDR3 region has 13 residues. V gave up 0 bases and J gave up 6 bases, with 9 bases separating them. Germline CDR1 reads SGHRS; CDR2 reads YFSETQ. CDR3 sequence reads: CASSLATGNGYTF. CDR3 nucleotide sequence: TGCGCCAGCAGCTTGGCTACCGGGAATGGCTACACCTTC.

The J gene is TRBJ2-3, the V gene TRBV5-1, with TRBD2 identical over 9 bases. This CDR3 comprises 16 residues. Per the germline V gene, CDR1 is SGHRS and CDR2 is YFSETQ. V was pared by 8 bases and J by 6 bases, with 16 bases of the junction left unmatched. The CDR3 loop is CASSRISGGSSDTQYF. As DNA, the CDR3 is TGCGCCAGTTCGCGTATCAGCGGGGGGTCCTCCGATACGCAGTATTTT.

The gene calls are TRBV5-6 and TRBJ2-3, with 13 bases identical to TRBD2. This CDR3 has 17 residues. The germline gives CDR1 SGHDT, CDR2 YYEEEE. J lost 3 bases, V lost 5 bases, and 9 bases had no gene match. CDR3 in amino acids: CASSHRLAGGLTDTQYF. DNA of the CDR3: TGTGCCAGCAGTCATAGACTAGCGGGGGGACTAACAGATACGCAGTATTTT.

This clone has only one observation. The CDR3 nucleotides are TGTGCCAGCAGCTTAGCAGGGCCCCAGAACGAGCAGTACTTC. Translating gives CASSLAGPQNEQYF. The rearrangement joins TRBV11-3 to TRBJ2-7; maybe TRBD1 (5 bases). Germline V gene data show CDR1 as SGHNT and CDR2 as YENEEA. The CDR3 totals 14 residues. V dropped 1 base and J dropped 5 bases, with 12 bases sitting between them.

The rearrangement joins TRBV19 to TRBJ2-1, with D possibly being TRBD2 (5 bases). Germline CDR1 reads LNHDA; CDR2 reads SQIVND (reference sequence). CDR3 length: 14 amino acids. V was shortened by 3 bases and J by 6 bases, with 12 bases between the two germline ends. The CDR3 region has the DNA TGTGCCAGTAGTATGTCAGTCGGGGTCAATGAGCAGTTCTTC. Translating it yields CASSMSVGVNEQFF.

The chain has TRBV28 and TRBJ2-3, with D possibly matching TRBD2 (7 bases). The CDR3 totals 15 residues. Between the trimmed V and J ends, which lost 6 bases and 4 bases, there was a span of 17 bases. Germline-derived CDR1 and CDR2 are MDHEN and SYDVKM. Here the CDR3 DNA reads TGTGCCAGCAGGGCGTCGGAGGGGGGGCCAGATACGCAGTATTTT. Protein product: CASRASEGGPDTQYF.

The chain uses TRBV19 and TRBJ1-4, with D perhaps matching TRBD1 (5 bases). This CDR3 is 14 amino acids long. V was clipped by 7 bases and J by 5 bases, with 14 bases between them. Germline CDR1 LNHDA, CDR2 SQIVND (reference sequence). CDR3 bases: TGTGCCAGTAAAGACAGCCCAGGGAATGAAAAACTGTTTTTT. This translates into CASKDSPGNEKLFF. The whole variable domain, filled in from reference TRBV19 and TRBJ1-4, reads DGGITQSPKYLFRKEGQNVTLSCEQNLNHDAMYWYRQDPGQGLRLIYYSQIVNDFQKGDIAEGYSVSREKKESFPLTVTSAQKNPTAFYLCASKDSPGNEKLFFGSGTQLSVL.

In DNA form, the CDR3 reads TGTGCCAGTAGTATAGGGGAGATCCAGCCCCAGCATTTT. Translated, it gives CASSIGEIQPQHF. The V and J genes are TRBV19 and TRBJ1-5; D ambiguous. The CDR3 contains 13 residues. The germline V gene encodes CDR1 LNHDA and CDR2 SQIVND (reference sequence). The V end lost 1 base, the J end lost 7 bases, and 8 bases lay between the germline ends.

The chain combines TRBV5-1 with TRBJ2-7; 10 bases fit TRBD2. The germline V gene encodes CDR1 SGHRS and CDR2 YFSETQ. J was trimmed by 2 bases and V by 4 bases; bases with no gene match: 3. The CDR3 runs 14 residues. In DNA, the CDR3 is TGCGCCAGCAGCCTAGCGGGGGAGACCTACGAGCAGTACTTC. The encoded protein is CASSLAGETYEQYF. Full variable domain (outside the CDR3, taken from reference TRBV5-1 and TRBJ2-7): KAGVTQTPRYLIKTRGQQVTLSCSPISGHRSVSWYQQTPGQGLQFLFEYFSETQRNKGNFPGRFSGRQFSNSRSEMNVSTLELGDSALYLCASSLAGETYEQYFGPGTRLTVT.

The chain carries TRBV19 and TRBJ2-1; 9 positions match TRBD2. In germline, CDR1 is LNHDA, CDR2 SQIVND (reference sequence). The CDR3 spans 15 residues. V trimming: 5 bases; J trimming: 4 bases; junction bases outside the gene matches: 6. CDR3 sequence reads: CASSSSGNIYNEQFF. CDR3 nucleotides: TGTGCCAGTAGTTCTAGCGGGAATATTTACAATGAGCAGTTCTTC.

The chain has TRBV6-5 and TRBJ1-2, with D perhaps TRBD1 (6 bases). The CDR3 sequence is 16 residues long. V lost 0 bases and J 3 bases, leaving 14 bases between the germline ends. The germline V gene has CDR1 MNHEY and CDR2 SVGAGI. CDR3: CASSYSIGGADYGYTF. CDR3 bases: TGTGCCAGCAGTTACTCGATTGGGGGCGCAGACTATGGCTACACCTTC.

The chain couples TRBV6-4 to TRBJ1-1; unclear D gene. Trimming took off 7 bases at V and 0 bases at J, with 12 bases between the two ends. This CDR3 spans 14 amino acids. The germline gives CDR1 MRHNA, CDR2 SNTAGT. The CDR3 coding sequence is TGTGCCAGCAAAATGGAGCCCATGAACACTGAAGCTTTCTTT. Encoded protein: CASKMEPMNTEAFF.

This rearrangement joins TRBV28 to TRBJ1-4; D might be TRBD1 (5 bases). The germline V gene encodes CDR1 MDHEN and CDR2 SYDVKM. The CDR3 runs 15 residues. Trimming left V 6 bases short and J 7 bases short, with 18 bases between. The DNA of the CDR3 is TGTGCCAGCAGCCTACCGGGGGGGGGAAGTGAAAAACTGTTTTTT. Protein product: CASSLPGGGSEKLFF.

This clone was seen only a few times. This sequence joins TRBV9 and TRBJ2-2, with a tentative D call TRBD1 (6 bases). CDR3 size: 15 residues. V was trimmed by 2 bases and J by 0 bases, leaving 8 bases between them. Germline V gene lookup returns CDR1 SGDLS and CDR2 YYNGEE. The CDR3 nucleotides are TGTGCCAGCAGCGTGACAGGCGCGAACACCGGGGAGCTGTTTTTT. Amino acid sequence: CASSVTGANTGELFF. Filled out from reference TRBV9 and TRBJ2-2, the complete variable domain reads DSGVTQTPKHLITATGQRVTLRCSPRSGDLSVYWYQQSLDQGLQFLIQYYNGEERAKGNILERFSAQQFPDLHSELNLSSLELGDSALYFCASSVTGANTGELFFGEGSRLTVL.

About this clone: The same CDR3 is also encoded by other DNA sequences in this sample. The genes are TRBV5-1 and TRBJ2-5, with 11 bases matching TRBD1. V shed 3 bases and J 5 bases; nucleotides not matched to a gene: 3. This CDR3 comprises 14 residues. From germline, CDR1 is SGHRS and CDR2 YFSETQ. The CDR3 nucleotides are TGCGCCAGCAGCTCCGGGACAGGGGGGGAGACCCAGTACTTC. Its protein is CASSSGTGGETQYF. Full variable domain (missing parts from reference TRBV5-1 and TRBJ2-5): KAGVTQTPRYLIKTRGQQVTLSCSPISGHRSVSWYQQTPGQGLQFLFEYFSETQRNKGNFPGRFSGRQFSNSRSEMNVSTLELGDSALYLCASSSGTGGETQYFGPGTRLLVL.

The chain carries TRBV7-8 and TRBJ2-1; 9 nucleotides agree with TRBD2. The V gene's germline CDR1 is SGHVS and CDR2 FQNEAQ. V lost 4 bases and J lost 4; bases outside the gene matches: 8. This CDR3 is 16 amino acids long. CDR3 amino acids: CASSSRVAGDYNEQFF. The CDR3 region has the DNA TGTGCCAGCAGCTCCCGCGTAGCGGGGGATTACAATGAGCAGTTCTTC.

V is TRBV18 and J is TRBJ2-3, with 13 bases lining up with TRBD2. Germline V gene lookup returns CDR1 KGHSH and CDR2 LQKENI. This CDR3 comprises 16 residues. J gave up 1 base and V 5 bases, and 3 bases lay outside the gene matches. The CDR3 region is CASSEGLAGGTDTQYF. The CDR3 DNA is TGTGCCAGCTCAGAAGGACTAGCGGGGGGCACAGATACGCAGTATTTT.

The gene calls are TRBV3-1 (or the pseudogene TRBV3-2) and TRBJ2-2, with a weak D call TRBD2 (5 bases). The V end was cut by 0 bases, the J end by 3 bases, with 8 bases between. The V gene's germline CDR1 is LGHDT and CDR2 YNNKEL (reference sequence). The CDR3 runs to 15 residues. CDR3 DNA sequence: TGTGCCAGCAGCCAAGATATGAGGGACACCGGGGAGCTGTTTTTT. Amino acids: CASSQDMRDTGELFF.

The chain links TRBV3-1 (or the pseudogene TRBV3-2) to TRBJ1-4, with 8 bases identical to TRBD1. The CDR3 has 14 residues. V was pared by 4 bases and J by 8 bases, with 6 bases of the junction left unmatched. CDR1 is LGHDT and CDR2 is YNNKEL in the germline V gene (reference sequence). Written as DNA, the CDR3 is TGTGCCAGCAGCCTTGGGACAGGTGAAGAAAAACTGTTTTTT. Amino acids: CASSLGTGEEKLFF.

The chain carries TRBV19 and TRBJ1-5; 7 bases are a match to TRBD1. There are 12 residues in the CDR3. Looked up from germline, CDR1 is LNHDA and CDR2 is SQIVND (reference sequence). V trimming: 4 bases; J trimming: 9 bases; junction bases outside the gene matches: 3. The CDR3 here is CASSTWDRPQHF. As DNA, the CDR3 is TGTGCCAGTAGTACTTGGGACAGGCCCCAGCATTTT.

This clone was seen only a few times. V and J are TRBV27 and TRBJ2-7; 9 bases line up with TRBD2. This CDR3 has 15 residues. Germline assignment: CDR1 MNHEY and CDR2 SMNVEV (reference sequence). After removal of 3 bases from V and 4 bases from J, the junction contained 7 bases not matched to a gene. As DNA, the CDR3 is TGTGCCAGCAGTTTTAGCGGGAGTGGTCTGTACGAGCAGTACTTC. Protein: CASSFSGSGLYEQYF.

This clone was observed a single time. The chain uses TRBV19 and TRBJ1-5; D possibly corresponds to TRBD1 (6 bases). V dropped 5 bases and J dropped 0 bases, with 14 bases sitting between them. The CDR3 loop spans 16 amino acids. Germline V gene lookup returns CDR1 LNHDA and CDR2 SQIVND (reference sequence). CDR3 loop: CASSGPGHNSNQPQHF. CDR3 coding DNA: TGTGCCAGTAGTGGACCGGGACACAATAGCAATCAGCCCCAGCATTTT.

The V and J genes are TRBV21-1 and TRBJ1-2; the table's D call, TRBD1, was not checked against the DNA. TRBV21-1 has pseudogene status. The CDR3 has 16 amino acids. For the CDR3, the DNA is TGTGCCAGCAGCAAAGCAGCCGGACAGGGGTCCTATGGCTACACCTTC. It yields the protein CASSKAAGQGSYGYTF.

This clone is a singleton in its sample. The chain is built from TRBV7-9 and TRBJ1-2; D not certain. V gave up 4 bases and J gave up 4 bases, with 13 bases separating them. Germline V gives CDR1 SEHNR, CDR2 FQNEAQ (reference sequence). CDR3 size: 14 residues. The CDR3, as DNA: TGTGCCAGCAGCTACGGAGGCGTCAGCTATGGCTACACCTTC. Translated: CASSYGGVSYGYTF.

The rearrangement links TRBV6-6 to TRBJ1-5; weak D call: TRBD1 (6 bases). The CDR3 spans 17 residues. Germline values: CDR1 MNHNY, CDR2 SVGAGI (reference sequence). With 5 bases removed from V and 2 bases from J, the gap between germline ends came to 19 bases. CDR3 protein: CASSPLTGFPRNQPQHF. CDR3 nucleotide sequence: TGTGCCAGCAGTCCGTTAACAGGGTTCCCTCGCAATCAGCCCCAGCATTTT.

This clone was seen once. The chain recombines TRBV19 with TRBJ1-2; 9 positions agree with TRBD1. CDR3 length: 15 residues. Per germline, CDR1 LNHDA and CDR2 SQIVND (reference sequence). The V gene end was trimmed by 6 bases and the J gene end by 11 bases; junction bases not matched to a gene: 16. For the CDR3, the DNA is TGTGCCAGTAGCGATGACAGGGGGTGGAGTAACTTTTACACCTTC. This codes for CASSDDRGWSNFYTF.

The chain has TRBV14 and TRBJ2-5; 9 bases match TRBD1. Germline CDR1 SGHDN, CDR2 FVKESK. The CDR3 spans 16 residues. J was trimmed by 3 bases and V by 0 bases; bases with no gene match: 5. The CDR3 reads CASSQDSGTGKETQYF. The CDR3 region has the DNA TGTGCCAGCAGCCAAGATTCCGGGACAGGGAAAGAGACCCAGTACTTC.

This rearrangement joins TRBV2 to TRBJ2-7, with 11 positions matching TRBD2. J gave up 9 bases and V 8 bases, and 12 bases lay outside the gene matches. Germline assignment: CDR1 SNHLY and CDR2 FYNNEI. The CDR3 consists of 14 residues. The CDR3 DNA reads as TGTGCCAGCCGAGGGCTAGCGGGGGGAGGAGTGCAGTACTTC. This sequence encodes CASRGLAGGGVQYF. The full variable domain, its missing parts supplied by reference TRBV2 and TRBJ2-7, is EPEVTQTPSHQVTQMGQEVILRCVPISNHLYFYWYRQILGQKVEFLVSFYNNEISEKSEIFDDQFSVERPDGSNFTLKIRSTKLEDSAMYFCASRGLAGGGVQYFGPGTRLTVT.

This clone was seen just once. The gene calls are TRBV7-2 and TRBJ2-1; TRBD2 matches at 10 bases. The trim removed 2 bases at V and 8 bases at J, leaving 9 bases unmatched. The CDR3 runs to 16 residues. Germline CDR1 is SGHTA and CDR2 is FQGNSA. CDR3 in amino acids: CASSLRGLAGDDEQFF. In nucleotides, the CDR3 is TGTGCCAGCAGCTTAAGGGGGCTAGCGGGAGACGATGAGCAGTTCTTC.

The V and J genes are TRBV30 and TRBJ1-1, with D uncertain. V lost 4 bases and J 3 bases, leaving 9 bases between the germline ends. This CDR3 contains 12 residues. CDR1 GTSNPN and CDR2 SVGIG come from the germline V gene (reference sequence). CDR3: CAWTERDTEAFF. The CDR3 DNA sequence: TGTGCCTGGACAGAACGGGACACTGAAGCTTTCTTT.